The entry below describes one T cell receptor beta chain. This entry belongs to a study of blood T cells in healthy people across ages. J lost 1 base, V lost 1 base, and 2 bases had no gene match. Germline V gives CDR1 SGHKS, CDR2 YYEKEE (reference sequence). The CDR3 extends over 15 amino acids. A J-beta primer mix and a sample-barcoded 5' primer were used in a second PCR of roughly 7 to 12 cycles. Unique molecular identifiers of 12 random nucleotides labeled each cDNA. MiXCR, run by TCRdb on the 5' RACE reads, gives a single entry per CDR3 protein. Among a few hundred thousand distinct CDR3 sequences listed, about 29% were seen once. The same data also contributed to another study, on T cells of mothers and their children.

This receptor was taken from a boy aged 2 to 9 in good health. Sequenced material: blood. The chain combines TRBV5-5 with TRBJ1-5; TRBD1 matches 7 bases. The CDR3, as DNA: TGTGCCAGCAGCTTGAGGACAGGCAGCAATCAGCCCCAGCATTTT. It specifies CASSLRTGSNQPQHF.